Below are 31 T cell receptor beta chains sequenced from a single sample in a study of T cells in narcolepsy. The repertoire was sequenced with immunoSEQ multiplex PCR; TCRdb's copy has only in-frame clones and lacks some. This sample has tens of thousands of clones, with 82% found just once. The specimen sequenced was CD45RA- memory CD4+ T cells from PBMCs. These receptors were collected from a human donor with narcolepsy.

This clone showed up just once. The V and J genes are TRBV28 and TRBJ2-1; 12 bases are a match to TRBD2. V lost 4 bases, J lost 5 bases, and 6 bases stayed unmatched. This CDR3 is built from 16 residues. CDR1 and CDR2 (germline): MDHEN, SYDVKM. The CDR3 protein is CASSSTSGGRHNEQFF. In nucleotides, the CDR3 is TGTGCCAGCAGTTCGACTAGCGGGGGCCGTCACAATGAGCAGTTCTTC.

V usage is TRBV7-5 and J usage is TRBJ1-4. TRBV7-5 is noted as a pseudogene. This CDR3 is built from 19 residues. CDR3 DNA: TGTGTCAGAAGCAGAGAGGCGGTGGACGGGGGGCGAACTAATGAAAAACTGTTTTTT. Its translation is CVRSREAVDGGRTNEKLFF.

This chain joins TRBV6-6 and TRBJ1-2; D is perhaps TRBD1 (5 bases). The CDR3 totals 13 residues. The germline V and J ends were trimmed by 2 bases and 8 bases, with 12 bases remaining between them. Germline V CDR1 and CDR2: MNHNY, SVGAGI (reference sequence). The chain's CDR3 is CASSYDSLQGYTF. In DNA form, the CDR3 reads TGTGCCAGCAGTTACGACAGTCTGCAGGGCTACACCTTC.

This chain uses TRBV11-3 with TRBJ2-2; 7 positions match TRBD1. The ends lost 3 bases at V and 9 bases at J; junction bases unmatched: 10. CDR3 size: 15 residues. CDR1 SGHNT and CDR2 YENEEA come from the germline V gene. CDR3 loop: CASSFRDSKVRELFF. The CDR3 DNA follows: TGTGCCAGCAGCTTTCGGGACAGCAAGGTCCGGGAGCTGTTTTTT.

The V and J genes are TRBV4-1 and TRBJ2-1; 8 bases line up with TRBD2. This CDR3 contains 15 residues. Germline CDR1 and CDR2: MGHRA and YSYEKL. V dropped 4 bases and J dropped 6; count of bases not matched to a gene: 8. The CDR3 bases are TGCGCCAGCAGCCCCTCAGCGGGAGCCCCCAATGAGCAGTTCTTC. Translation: CASSPSAGAPNEQFF.

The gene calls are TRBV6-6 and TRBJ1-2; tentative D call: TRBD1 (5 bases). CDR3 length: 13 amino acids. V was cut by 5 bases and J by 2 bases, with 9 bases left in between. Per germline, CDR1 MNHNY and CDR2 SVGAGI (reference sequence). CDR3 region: CASSRGPNYGYTF. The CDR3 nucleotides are TGTGCCAGCAGTCGGGGACCGAACTATGGCTACACCTTC.

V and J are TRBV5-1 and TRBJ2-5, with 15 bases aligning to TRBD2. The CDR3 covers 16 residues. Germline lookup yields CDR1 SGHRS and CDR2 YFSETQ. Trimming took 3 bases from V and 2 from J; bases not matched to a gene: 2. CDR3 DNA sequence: TGCGCCAGCAGCTCCGGGACTAGCGGGGGGCAAGAGACCCAGTACTTC. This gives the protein CASSSGTSGGQETQYF. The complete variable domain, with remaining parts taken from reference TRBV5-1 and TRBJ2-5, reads KAGVTQTPRYLIKTRGQQVTLSCSPISGHRSVSWYQQTPGQGLQFLFEYFSETQRNKGNFPGRFSGRQFSNSRSEMNVSTLELGDSALYLCASSSGTSGGQETQYFGPGTRLLVL.

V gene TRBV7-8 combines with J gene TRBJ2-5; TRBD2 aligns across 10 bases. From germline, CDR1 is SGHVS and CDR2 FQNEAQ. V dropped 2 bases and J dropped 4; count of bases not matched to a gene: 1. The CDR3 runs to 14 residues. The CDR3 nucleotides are TGTGCCAGCAGCTTATCTAGCGGGAGAGAGACCCAGTACTTC. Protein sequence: CASSLSSGRETQYF.

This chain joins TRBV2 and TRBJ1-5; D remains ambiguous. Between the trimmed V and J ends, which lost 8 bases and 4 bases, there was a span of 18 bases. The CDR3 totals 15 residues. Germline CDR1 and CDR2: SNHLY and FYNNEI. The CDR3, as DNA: TGTGCCAGCCAAGAAACGTACATTAGTAATCAGCCCCAGCATTTT. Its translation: CASQETYISNQPQHF.

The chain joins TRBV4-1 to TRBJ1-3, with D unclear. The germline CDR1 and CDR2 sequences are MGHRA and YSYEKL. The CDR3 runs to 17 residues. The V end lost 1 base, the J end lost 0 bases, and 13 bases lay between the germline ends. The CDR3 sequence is CASSQAPPGNSGNTIYF. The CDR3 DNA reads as TGCGCCAGCAGCCAAGCCCCCCCGGGTAACTCTGGAAACACCATATATTTT.

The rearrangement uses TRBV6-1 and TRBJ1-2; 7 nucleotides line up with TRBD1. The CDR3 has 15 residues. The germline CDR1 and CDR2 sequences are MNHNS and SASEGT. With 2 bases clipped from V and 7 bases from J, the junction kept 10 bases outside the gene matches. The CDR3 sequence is CASSEQGQGVFGYTF. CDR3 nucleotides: TGTGCCAGCAGTGAACAGGGGCAGGGGGTTTTTGGCTACACCTTC.

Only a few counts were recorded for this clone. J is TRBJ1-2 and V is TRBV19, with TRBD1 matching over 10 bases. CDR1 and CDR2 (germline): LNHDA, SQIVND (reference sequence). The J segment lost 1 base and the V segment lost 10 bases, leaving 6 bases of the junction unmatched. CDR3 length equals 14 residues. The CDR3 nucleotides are TGTGCCAAACGACAGGGGGCCAATAACTATGGCTACACCTTC. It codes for CAKRQGANNYGYTF.

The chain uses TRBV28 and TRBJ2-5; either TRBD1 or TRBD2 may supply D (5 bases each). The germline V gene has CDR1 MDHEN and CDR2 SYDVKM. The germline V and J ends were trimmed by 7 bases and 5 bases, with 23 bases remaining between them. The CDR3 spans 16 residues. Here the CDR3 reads CASKGSGSRGWETQYF. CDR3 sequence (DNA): TGTGCCAGCAAAGGGTCAGGGAGTAGGGGCTGGGAGACCCAGTACTTC.

The CDR3 region is CSVTTGNEKLFF. CDR3 sequence (DNA): TGCAGCGTCACGACGGGTAATGAAAAACTGTTTTTT. The rearrangement joins TRBV29-1 to TRBJ1-4, with D unclear. Trimming left V 6 bases short and J 4 bases short, with 9 bases between. This CDR3 contains 12 residues. Germline lookup yields CDR1 SQVTM and CDR2 ANQGSEA. The variable domain in full, with the rest retrieved from reference TRBV29-1 and TRBJ1-4, is SAVISQKPSRDICQRGTSLTIQCQVDSQVTMMFWYRQQPGQSLTLIATANQGSEATYESGFVIDKFPISRPNLTFSTLTVSNMSPEDSSIYLCSVTTGNEKLFFGSGTQLSVL.

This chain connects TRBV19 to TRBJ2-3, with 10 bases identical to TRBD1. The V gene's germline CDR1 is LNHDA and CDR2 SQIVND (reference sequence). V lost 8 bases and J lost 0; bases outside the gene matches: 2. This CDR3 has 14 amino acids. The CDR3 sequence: CASGDRGSTDTQYF. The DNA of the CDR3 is TGTGCCAGTGGGGACAGGGGCAGCACAGATACGCAGTATTTT.

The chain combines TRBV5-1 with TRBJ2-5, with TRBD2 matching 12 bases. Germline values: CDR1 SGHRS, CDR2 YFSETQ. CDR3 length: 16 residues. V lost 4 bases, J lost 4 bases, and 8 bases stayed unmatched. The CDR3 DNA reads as TGCGCCAGCAGCCCCACGACTAGCGGGGGAGGAGAGACCCAGTACTTC. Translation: CASSPTTSGGGETQYF.

CDR3 in DNA: TGTGCCAGTAGTATGGGACAGGGAGGTATAGAGACCCAGTACTTC. Translated, it gives CASSMGQGGIETQYF. The rearrangement joins TRBV19 to TRBJ2-5; 9 nucleotides agree with TRBD1. After removal of 3 bases from V and 4 bases from J, the junction contained 6 bases not matched to a gene. Per germline, CDR1 LNHDA and CDR2 SQIVND (reference sequence). The CDR3 runs to 15 residues. Drawing the rest from reference TRBV19 and TRBJ2-5, the complete variable domain is DGGITQSPKYLFRKEGQNVTLSCEQNLNHDAMYWYRQDPGQGLRLIYYSQIVNDFQKGDIAEGYSVSREKKESFPLTVTSAQKNPTAFYLCASSMGQGGIETQYFGPGTRLLVL.

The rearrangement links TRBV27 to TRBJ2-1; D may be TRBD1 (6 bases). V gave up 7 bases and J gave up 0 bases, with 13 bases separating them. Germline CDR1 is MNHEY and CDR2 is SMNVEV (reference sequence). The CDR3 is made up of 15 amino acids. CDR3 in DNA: TGTGCCAGCACCAGGGGCGATCCCTCCTACAATGAGCAGTTCTTC. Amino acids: CASTRGDPSYNEQFF.

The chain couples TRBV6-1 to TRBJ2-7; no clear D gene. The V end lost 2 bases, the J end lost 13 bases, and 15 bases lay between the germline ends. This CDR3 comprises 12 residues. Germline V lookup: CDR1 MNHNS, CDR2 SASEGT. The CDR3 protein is CASSELRTTSYF. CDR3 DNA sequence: TGTGCCAGCAGTGAATTAAGGACGACGAGCTACTTC.

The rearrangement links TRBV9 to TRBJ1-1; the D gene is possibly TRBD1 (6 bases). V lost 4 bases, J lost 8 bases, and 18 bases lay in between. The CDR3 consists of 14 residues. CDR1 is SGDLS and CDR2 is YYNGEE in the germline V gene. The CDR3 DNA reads TGTGCCAGCAGCCAAGATGCCGGAGGACAGGAAGCTTTCTTT. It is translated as CASSQDAGGQEAFF.

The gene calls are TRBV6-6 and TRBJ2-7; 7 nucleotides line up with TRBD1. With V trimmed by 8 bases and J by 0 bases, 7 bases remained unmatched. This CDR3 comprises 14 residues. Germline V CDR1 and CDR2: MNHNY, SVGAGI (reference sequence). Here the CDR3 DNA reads TGTGCCAGCCGCCGGGGACAGAGCTCCTACGAGCAGTACTTC. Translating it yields CASRRGQSSYEQYF.

The CDR3 bases are TGCGCCAGCAGCTTAAGAGCGGGGACAGCAATTAGCTCTGGAAACACCATATATTTT. Its protein is CASSLRAGTAISSGNTIYF. The rearrangement uses TRBV5-1 and TRBJ1-3, with TRBD1 matching over 7 bases. V shed 2 bases, J shed 0 bases, and the junction held 14 bases outside the gene matches. CDR3 size: 19 residues. From germline, CDR1 is SGHRS and CDR2 YFSETQ.

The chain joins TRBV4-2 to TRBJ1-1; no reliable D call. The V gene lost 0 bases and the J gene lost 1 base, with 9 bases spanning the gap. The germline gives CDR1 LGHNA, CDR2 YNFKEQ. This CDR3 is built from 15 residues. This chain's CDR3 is CASSQDIVRNTEAFF. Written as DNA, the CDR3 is TGTGCCAGCAGCCAAGATATCGTGAGGAACACTGAAGCTTTCTTT.

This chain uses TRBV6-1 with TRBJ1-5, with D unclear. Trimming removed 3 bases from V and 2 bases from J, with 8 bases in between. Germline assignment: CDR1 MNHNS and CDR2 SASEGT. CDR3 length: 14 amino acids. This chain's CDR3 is CASSDNRGNQPQHF. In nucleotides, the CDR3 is TGTGCCAGCAGTGATAATAGAGGCAATCAGCCCCAGCATTTT.

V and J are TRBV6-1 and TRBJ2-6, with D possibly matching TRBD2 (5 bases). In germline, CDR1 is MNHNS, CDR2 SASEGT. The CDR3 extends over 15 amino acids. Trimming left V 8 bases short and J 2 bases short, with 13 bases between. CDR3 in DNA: TGTGCCAGCCGCCTTGAGGAGGCTGGGGCCAACGTCCTGACTTTC. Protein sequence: CASRLEEAGANVLTF.

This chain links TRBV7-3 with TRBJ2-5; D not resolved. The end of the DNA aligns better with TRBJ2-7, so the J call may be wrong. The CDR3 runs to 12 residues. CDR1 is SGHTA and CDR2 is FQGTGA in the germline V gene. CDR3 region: CASSPNSYEQYF. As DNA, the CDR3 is TGTGCCAGCAGCCCGAACTCCTACGAGCAGTACTTC.

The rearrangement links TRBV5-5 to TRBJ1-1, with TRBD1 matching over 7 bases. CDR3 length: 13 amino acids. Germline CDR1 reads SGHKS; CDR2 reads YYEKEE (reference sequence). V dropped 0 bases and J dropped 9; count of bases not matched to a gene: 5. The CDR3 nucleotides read TGTGCCAGCAGCTTGGAGGACAGGCCAAAAGCTTTCTTT. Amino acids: CASSLEDRPKAFF.

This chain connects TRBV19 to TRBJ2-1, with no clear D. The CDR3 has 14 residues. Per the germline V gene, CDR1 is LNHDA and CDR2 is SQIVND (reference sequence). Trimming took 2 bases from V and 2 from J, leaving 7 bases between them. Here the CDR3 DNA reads TGTGCCAGTAGTATAACGGCCACCTACAATGAGCAGTTCTTC. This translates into CASSITATYNEQFF.

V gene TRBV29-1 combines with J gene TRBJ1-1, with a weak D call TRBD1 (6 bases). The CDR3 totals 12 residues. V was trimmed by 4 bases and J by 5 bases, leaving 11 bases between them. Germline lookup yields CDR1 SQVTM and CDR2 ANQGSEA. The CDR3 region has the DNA TGCAGCGTTGTTTGGGGGACAACTGAAGCTTTCTTT. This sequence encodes CSVVWGTTEAFF.

CDR3 in amino acids: CASSLSSLASYNSPLHF. Here the CDR3 DNA reads TGTGCCAGCAGCTTGAGTTCTTTAGCGTCCTATAATTCACCCCTCCACTTT. This sequence joins TRBV5-6 and TRBJ1-6, with D uncertain. V lost 1 base and J lost 1, with 12 bases in between. Per germline, CDR1 SGHDT and CDR2 YYEEEE. The CDR3 loop spans 17 amino acids.

CDR3: CASSIGRTSGGRSYNEQFF. In DNA, the CDR3 is TGTGCCAGTAGTATAGGAAGGACTAGCGGGGGCCGCTCCTACAATGAGCAGTTCTTC. The chain joins TRBV19 to TRBJ2-1, with 13 bases aligning to TRBD2. V shed 1 base and J 0 bases; nucleotides not matched to a gene: 6. Germline V CDR1 and CDR2: LNHDA, SQIVND (reference sequence). This CDR3 contains 19 residues.